Following are 30 T cell receptor beta chains from one sample sequenced in a study of T cells in narcolepsy. TCRdb's table, derived via immunoSEQ multiplex PCR, lists solely in-frame clones and lacks some. The sample gives roughly 25,000 clones, roughly 85% of which show up once; under 1.5% is in the top ten. Sequencing input: CD45RA- memory CD4+ T cells from PBMCs. These TCRs come from a human donor with narcolepsy.

In DNA form, the CDR3 reads TGTGCCAGCTCACCACCATCAGTGAACACTGAAGCTTTCTTT. It yields the protein CASSPPSVNTEAFF. V and J are TRBV18 and TRBJ1-1, with D uncertain. The V and J ends lost 0 bases and 0 bases respectively, with 5 bases between them. CDR1 is KGHSH, CDR2 LQKENI, per germline. The CDR3 has 14 residues.

The chain couples TRBV19 to TRBJ2-7; D might be TRBD2 (6 bases). There are 15 residues in the CDR3. The germline V and J ends were trimmed by 3 bases and 7 bases, with 19 bases remaining between them. Looked up from germline, CDR1 is LNHDA and CDR2 is SQIVND (reference sequence). The CDR3 loop reads CASSIRGSPREEQYF. The DNA of the CDR3 is TGTGCCAGTAGTATCCGGGGGTCCCCTAGGGAGGAGCAGTACTTC.

The gene calls are TRBV7-6 and TRBJ2-1, with D maybe TRBD2 (5 bases). Germline-derived CDR1 and CDR2 are SGHVS and FNYEAQ. Trimming pared 5 bases from V and 0 bases from J, leaving 11 bases between. The CDR3 length is 15 residues. The CDR3 DNA follows: TGTGCCAGCAGCCTCGGACTCGCCTCCTACAATGAGCAGTTCTTC. Its protein is CASSLGLASYNEQFF.

Regarding this clone: The junction departs from germline at one end; a sequencing error may be responsible. The V call is TRBV10-3, the J call TRBJ2-3; weak D call: TRBD1 (5 bases). Germline V CDR1 and CDR2: ENHRY, SYGVKD. This CDR3 is built from 13 residues. The CDR3 DNA follows: TGTGCCATCAGTGAGTTTCAGGGCAGGGAAGGGGATTTT. This translates into CAISEFQGREGDF.

This rearrangement joins TRBV2 to TRBJ1-3, with D unresolved. Trimming took off 2 bases at V and 0 bases at J, with 11 bases between the two ends. The CDR3 length is 16 residues. In germline, CDR1 is SNHLY, CDR2 FYNNEI. Written as DNA, the CDR3 is TGTGCCAGCAGTGAACTGCGTGCGAGCTCTGGAAACACCATATATTTT. It codes for CASSELRASSGNTIYF.

The genes are TRBV7-6 and TRBJ2-7; 10 positions match TRBD1. Trimming at V came to 4 bases and at J to 2 bases, leaving 5 bases not matched to a gene. Germline CDR1 is SGHVS and CDR2 is FNYEAQ. CDR3 length: 15 residues. CDR3 residues: CASSSLGQGAYEQYF. CDR3 DNA sequence: TGTGCCAGCAGCTCGCTTGGACAGGGGGCCTACGAGCAGTACTTC.

The V gene is TRBV5-1, the J gene TRBJ2-5; 10 positions agree with TRBD2. The CDR3 loop spans 15 amino acids. With 4 bases clipped from V and 5 bases from J, the junction kept 8 bases outside the gene matches. Germline lookup yields CDR1 SGHRS and CDR2 YFSETQ. This CDR3 is CASSAGAGGPETQYF. The CDR3 region has the DNA TGCGCCAGCAGCGCGGGAGCGGGAGGGCCGGAGACCCAGTACTTC. Using reference TRBV5-1 and TRBJ2-5 for the parts outside the CDR3, the full variable domain is KAGVTQTPRYLIKTRGQQVTLSCSPISGHRSVSWYQQTPGQGLQFLFEYFSETQRNKGNFPGRFSGRQFSNSRSEMNVSTLELGDSALYLCASSAGAGGPETQYFGPGTRLLVL.

The rearrangement links TRBV2 to TRBJ1-6; D may be TRBD1 (5 bases). Trimming removed 6 bases from V and 5 bases from J, with 11 bases in between. Per germline, CDR1 SNHLY and CDR2 FYNNEI. This CDR3 has 14 amino acids. The CDR3 sequence is CASRPDSNNSPLHF. The CDR3 DNA reads as TGTGCCAGCAGACCTGACAGCAATAATTCACCCCTCCACTTT.

V usage is TRBV10-3 and J usage is TRBJ2-5; the match to TRBD2 covers 9 bases. Germline lookup yields CDR1 ENHRY and CDR2 SYGVKD. CDR3 length equals 17 residues. Trimming removed 2 bases from V and 0 bases from J; junction bases left unmatched: 7. CDR3 loop: CAISEVLAGGYQETQYF. Here the CDR3 DNA reads TGTGCCATCAGTGAGGTACTAGCGGGCGGGTACCAAGAGACCCAGTACTTC.

This chain joins TRBV6-1 and TRBJ1-2; 8 nucleotides align to TRBD1. From germline, CDR1 is MNHNS and CDR2 SASEGT. V gave up 5 bases and J gave up 13 bases; unmatched junction bases: 9. This CDR3 has 12 amino acids. This chain's CDR3 is CASSSPTGAATF. The CDR3 bases are TGTGCCAGCAGTTCACCGACAGGGGCGGCCACCTTC.

This clone occurred once. V usage is TRBV7-6 and J usage is TRBJ2-7; no clear D. Germline V gene data show CDR1 as SGHVS and CDR2 as FNYEAQ. CDR3 length: 15 amino acids. V was cut by 5 bases and J by 0 bases, with 14 bases left in between. In DNA form, the CDR3 reads TGTGCCAGCAGCCCGAACCTACTTGCCTCCTACGAGCAGTACTTC. Translated, it gives CASSPNLLASYEQYF.

This clone was found once. The chain links TRBV6-4 to TRBJ2-1, with D uncertain. Deletions cut 4 bases from V and 6 bases from J, with 10 bases between. The length of the CDR3 is 13 residues. Germline V lookup: CDR1 MRHNA, CDR2 SNTAGT. The DNA of the CDR3 is TGTGCCAGCAGTGTGGATAGGAGCAATGAGCAGTTCTTC. Amino acids: CASSVDRSNEQFF.

The V call is TRBV28, the J call TRBJ1-4; no firm D call. Per the germline V gene, CDR1 is MDHEN and CDR2 is SYDVKM. The CDR3 contains 17 residues. V was cut by 5 bases and J by 1 base, with 17 bases left in between. Here the CDR3 DNA reads TGTGCCAGCAGTCCCTCCCTAATCAGGCTAACTAATGAAAAACTGTTTTTT. As protein: CASSPSLIRLTNEKLFF.

In its sample, this clone was seen once. The V gene is TRBV30, the J gene TRBJ2-5, with TRBD2 matching over 9 bases. This CDR3 is 13 amino acids long. Germline CDR1 GTSNPN, CDR2 SVGIG (reference sequence). Unmatched junction bases numbered 9, after V lost 7 bases and J lost 6 bases. CDR3 sequence (DNA): TGTGCCTCTGTCCTAGCGGGAACAAAGACCCAGTACTTC. It yields the protein CASVLAGTKTQYF.

This clone was detected once. V gene TRBV12-2 combines with J gene TRBJ1-5; TRBD1 is the table's D call and was not checked against the DNA. TRBV12-2 is a pseudogene segment. CDR3 length equals 15 residues. CDR3 bases: TGTGCAAGTCGCTTCGGACAGCATAGCAATCAGCCCCAGCATTTT. Translating it yields CASRFGQHSNQPQHF.

In DNA, the CDR3 is TGCAGCGTTGTCCCTTCTAGCATGGGCACAGATACGCAGTATTTT. As protein: CSVVPSSMGTDTQYF. The chain couples TRBV29-1 to TRBJ2-3, with a weak D call TRBD2 (5 bases). The germline V gene encodes CDR1 SQVTM and CDR2 ANQGSEA. Trimming removed 4 bases at V and 1 base at J, with 15 bases between. The CDR3 extends over 15 amino acids.

The rearrangement joins TRBV9 to TRBJ1-1, with 9 bases fitting TRBD1. Germline CDR1 SGDLS, CDR2 YYNGEE. The CDR3 is 18 amino acids. V shed 3 bases, J shed 0 bases, and the junction held 12 bases outside the gene matches. The CDR3 spells CASSDVQGANPMNTEAFF. The DNA for the CDR3 is TGTGCCAGCAGCGACGTACAGGGGGCTAACCCAATGAACACTGAAGCTTTCTTT.

The rearrangement uses TRBV5-4 and TRBJ1-2; TRBD1 matches at 7 bases. CDR3 length: 15 amino acids. J lost 4 bases, V lost 5 bases, and 11 bases had no gene match. CDR1 and CDR2 from the germline V gene are SGHNT and YYREEE (reference sequence). The CDR3 DNA reads as TGTGCCAGCAGTTTGATAGACAGGGCCCCCTATGGCTACACCTTC. This codes for CASSLIDRAPYGYTF.

The chain joins TRBV6-6 to TRBJ2-5; D possibly corresponds to TRBD2 (5 bases). V lost 8 bases to trimming and J lost 4 bases, with 20 bases between them. Germline lookup yields CDR1 MNHNY and CDR2 SVGAGI (reference sequence). The CDR3 covers 15 residues. CDR3 nucleotide sequence: TGTGCCAGCGATGTTGGCGTCGACCGGGGAGAGACCCAGTACTTC. Encoded protein: CASDVGVDRGETQYF.

This clone was found a few times. The V gene is TRBV19, the J gene TRBJ2-4; a weak D match, TRBD1 (6 bases). Germline CDR1 reads LNHDA; CDR2 reads SQIVND (reference sequence). With 4 bases removed from V and 0 bases from J, the gap between germline ends came to 13 bases. The CDR3 extends over 16 amino acids. CDR3 sequence (DNA): TGTGCCAGTAGTACTCCAGACAGGCTAGCCAAAAACATTCAGTACTTC. Translation gives CASSTPDRLAKNIQYF.

This rearrangement joins TRBV19 to TRBJ1-3; D gene ambiguous. The CDR3 extends over 16 amino acids. The V and J ends lost 10 bases and 0 bases respectively, with 19 bases between them. Looked up from germline, CDR1 is LNHDA and CDR2 is SQIVND (reference sequence). CDR3 region: CATQEGGINSGNTIYF. DNA of the CDR3: TGTGCCACCCAAGAAGGCGGCATAAACTCTGGAAACACCATATATTTT.

CDR3 region: CASSEGSAGQPQHF. The CDR3 DNA reads TGCGCCAGCAGTGAAGGCTCCGCCGGGCAGCCCCAGCATTTT. This rearrangement joins TRBV10-2 to TRBJ1-5; D call uncertain. Germline CDR1 reads WSHSY; CDR2 reads SAAADI. V lost 3 bases, J lost 7 bases, and 13 bases lay in between. The CDR3 has 14 residues.

The J gene is TRBJ2-7, the V gene TRBV6-4; 10 bases fit TRBD2. This CDR3 comprises 14 residues. Trimming cost V 3 bases and J 2 bases; bases outside gene matches: 1. CDR1 MRHNA and CDR2 SNTAGT come from the germline V gene. This chain's CDR3 is CASSELAGPYEQYF. The CDR3 DNA reads as TGTGCCAGCAGTGAACTAGCGGGACCCTACGAGCAGTACTTC.

CDR3 nucleotide sequence: TGCGCCAGCAGCTGGGAGGGCCGGTACGAGCAGTACTTC. Its protein is CASSWEGRYEQYF. The chain carries TRBV5-1 and TRBJ2-7, with 7 bases identical to TRBD2. The germline V gene has CDR1 SGHRS and CDR2 YFSETQ. The CDR3 extends over 13 amino acids. Losses at the gene ends were 3 bases for V and 4 bases for J; bases not matched to a gene: 4.

The chain carries TRBV6-6 and TRBJ2-1; 13 bases are shared with TRBD2. Germline V CDR1 and CDR2: MNHNY, SVGAGI (reference sequence). This CDR3 is built from 14 residues. Trimming removed 6 bases from V and 6 bases from J; junction bases left unmatched: 2. Here the CDR3 reads CASRRLAGGNEQFF. The CDR3 DNA is TGTGCCAGCAGGCGACTAGCGGGAGGCAATGAGCAGTTCTTC.

Here the CDR3 reads CASSLTGTSFNEQFF. The CDR3 DNA is TGTGCCAGCAGCTTAACAGGGACTAGCTTCAATGAGCAGTTCTTC. The rearrangement joins TRBV7-3 to TRBJ2-1, with 9 positions matching TRBD2. The CDR3 is 15 amino acids. The ends lost 0 bases at V and 6 bases at J; junction bases unmatched: 3. Germline loops: CDR1 SGHTA, CDR2 FQGTGA. Variable domain in full (rest from reference TRBV7-3 and TRBJ2-1): GAGVSQTPSNKVTEKGKYVELRCDPISGHTALYWYRQSLGQGPEFLIYFQGTGAADDSGLPNDRFFAVRPEGSVSTLKIQRTERGDSAVYLCASSLTGTSFNEQFFGPGTRLTVL.

This chain connects TRBV5-6 to TRBJ1-2, with D maybe TRBD1 (5 bases). In germline, CDR1 is SGHDT, CDR2 YYEEEE. Trimming removed 5 bases at V and 3 bases at J, with 17 bases between. The CDR3 has 15 residues. The CDR3 nucleotides are TGTGCCAGCAGGGGCGAGGGACTCTGGGACTATGGCTACACCTTC. It encodes CASRGEGLWDYGYTF.

The J gene is TRBJ1-1, the V gene TRBV30; the match to TRBD1 covers 7 bases. V trimming: 3 bases; J trimming: 3 bases; junction bases outside the gene matches: 13. The germline V gene encodes CDR1 GTSNPN and CDR2 SVGIG (reference sequence). CDR3 length: 16 amino acids. The CDR3 reads CAWRTDRAFLDTEAFF. The CDR3 nucleotides read TGTGCCTGGAGAACTGACAGGGCCTTCCTGGACACTGAAGCTTTCTTT.

The chain is built from TRBV6-1 and TRBJ2-5; TRBD2 aligns across 11 bases. The DNA end favors TRBJ2-7, so the J call may be wrong. Germline V gene lookup returns CDR1 MNHNS and CDR2 SASEGT. This CDR3 spans 13 amino acids. CDR3 residues: CASRVAGGDEQYF. CDR3 bases: TGTGCCAGCAGAGTAGCGGGAGGGGACGAGCAGTACTTC.

V usage is TRBV19 and J usage is TRBJ2-3; D gene ambiguous. Germline CDR1 and CDR2: LNHDA and SQIVND (reference sequence). The CDR3 loop spans 14 amino acids. V was trimmed by 5 bases and J by 2 bases, leaving 11 bases between them. The CDR3 protein is CASSLSEITDTQYF. CDR3 in DNA: TGTGCCAGTAGTCTCTCGGAGATCACAGATACGCAGTATTTT.